This T cell receptor beta chain was captured in a study of technical replicates of blood from a few donors. With V trimmed by 4 bases and J by 4 bases, 9 bases remained unmatched. The CDR3 is 16 amino acids. The germline V gene has CDR1 MNHEY and CDR2 SVGAGI. TCRdb keeps only in-frame clones here, not all; method: immunoSEQ multiplex PCR. The table shows approximately 77,000 clones, with around 94% occurring only once. The sample comprised T cells isolated from PBMCs. This chain uses TRBV6-5 with TRBJ1-4, with 7 bases that match TRBD1. This TCR came from a human donor in good health. CDR3 sequence: CASSSAGTADNEKLFF. CDR3 DNA sequence: TGTGCCAGCAGTTCAGCCGGGACAGCGGATAATGAAAAACTGTTTTTT.